In its sample, the clone carrying this T cell receptor beta chain was seen many times. Unique molecular identifiers were incorporated into the prepared TCRbeta library. MiXCR, applied by TCRdb to the PCR reads, yields one record per CDR3 protein. The sample includes a few hundred thousand distinct CDR3 sequences, about 9.3% of them seen just once. The data were taken from a study of T-cell reconstitution after alpha-beta-depleted transplantation in children. The sequencing used PBMCs from the stem cell graft donor, collected from the stem cell graft. This receptor was taken from a human donor who donated a stem cell graft to a child with acute lymphoblastic leukemia.

CDR3 DNA: TGTGCCATCAGGGACGAAACGACAGGGCCCTACGAGCAGTACTTC. It specifies CAIRDETTGPYEQYF. The rearrangement joins TRBV10-3 to TRBJ2-7, with 7 bases matching TRBD1. Unmatched junction bases numbered 10, after V lost 6 bases and J lost 2 bases. The CDR3 length is 15 residues. Germline V gene data show CDR1 as ENHRY and CDR2 as SYGVKD.